This passage covers 29 T cell receptor beta chains from one sample sequenced in a study of T cell responses to AZD1222 COVID-19 vaccine. Produced via immunoSEQ multiplex PCR; TCRdb's table is partial and in-frame only. The repertoire holds 90,000 to 120,000 clones, with approximately 87% as singletons. The sample was peripheral blood, taken on day 0 of AZD1222 vaccination. These receptors originate from an adult in good health.

This chain uses TRBV19 with TRBJ2-1; TRBD2 aligns across 8 bases. Losses at the gene ends were 1 base for V and 5 bases for J; bases not matched to a gene: 10. The germline V gene has CDR1 LNHDA and CDR2 SQIVND (reference sequence). The CDR3 consists of 17 residues. The CDR3 loop is CASSIAIAGTGHNEQFF. CDR3 in DNA: TGTGCCAGTAGTATAGCTATAGCGGGGACGGGGCACAATGAGCAGTTCTTC.

This chain connects TRBV19 to TRBJ1-2, with a tentative D call TRBD1 (5 bases). V lost 6 bases to trimming and J lost 4 bases, with 15 bases between them. In germline, CDR1 is LNHDA, CDR2 SQIVND (reference sequence). The CDR3 has 14 amino acids. DNA of the CDR3: TGTGCCAGTAGCCCGCCGGGACGACTCTATGGCTACACCTTC. It is translated as CASSPPGRLYGYTF.

V usage is TRBV19 and J usage is TRBJ1-5, with D tentatively TRBD1 (6 bases). The CDR3 covers 14 residues. Trimming pared 4 bases from V and 5 bases from J, leaving 12 bases between. CDR1 and CDR2 (germline): LNHDA, SQIVND (reference sequence). CDR3 region: CASSTQGRHQPQHF. CDR3 sequence (DNA): TGTGCCAGTAGTACACAGGGTAGGCATCAGCCCCAGCATTTT.

The chain carries TRBV27 and TRBJ1-5; D may be TRBD1 (5 bases). V gave up 3 bases and J gave up 5 bases, with 14 bases separating them. Germline-derived CDR1 and CDR2 are MNHEY and SMNVEV (reference sequence). This CDR3 is built from 15 residues. This chain's CDR3 is CASSFFSGSDQPQHF. DNA for the CDR3: TGTGCCAGCAGTTTTTTTTCAGGGTCAGATCAGCCCCAGCATTTT.

This chain joins TRBV6-2 or TRBV6-3 and TRBJ1-1; 8 bases agree with TRBD1. The V segment lost 6 bases and the J segment 5 bases; nucleotides outside the gene matches: 14. Looked up from germline, CDR1 is MNHEY and CDR2 is SVGEGT. This CDR3 contains 16 residues. The CDR3 nucleotides are TGTGCCAGCAGCCCTTCCCGGGACAGGCAGGGGACTGAAGCTTTCTTT. This translates into CASSPSRDRQGTEAFF.

The V gene is TRBV5-5, the J gene TRBJ2-1, with TRBD2 as a possible D gene (6 bases). This CDR3 has 17 residues. Trimming cost V 0 bases and J 0 bases, with 13 bases left between them. Germline V lookup: CDR1 SGHKS, CDR2 YYEKEE (reference sequence). CDR3 amino acids: CASSLAGGVGSYNEQFF. CDR3 nucleotide sequence: TGTGCCAGCAGCTTGGCCGGAGGGGTTGGCTCCTACAATGAGCAGTTCTTC.

This chain connects TRBV10-3 to TRBJ1-5, with D possibly matching TRBD1 (5 bases). The CDR3 totals 14 residues. Trimming left V 4 bases short and J 2 bases short, with 9 bases between. Germline values: CDR1 ENHRY, CDR2 SYGVKD. Here the CDR3 DNA reads TGTGCCATCAGTGGGGGAGGGGGCAATCAGCCCCAGCATTTT. It codes for CAISGGGGNQPQHF.

The chain joins TRBV5-4 to TRBJ2-5; either TRBD1 or TRBD2 may fit D (5 bases each). Germline V gene data show CDR1 as SGHNT and CDR2 as YYREEE (reference sequence). V was shortened by 2 bases and J by 5 bases, with 16 bases between the two germline ends. This CDR3 has 15 residues. The CDR3, as DNA: TGTGCCAGCAGCTTAGGCAGAGGGGTTCGGGAGACCCAGTACTTC. Translation gives CASSLGRGVRETQYF.

This chain uses TRBV7-3 with TRBJ2-3; the D gene could be TRBD1 or TRBD2 (5 bases each). CDR3 length: 12 residues. Trimming left V 5 bases short and J 4 bases short, with 7 bases between. Germline loops: CDR1 SGHTA, CDR2 FQGTGA. The DNA of the CDR3 is TGTGCCAGCAGCGGGGGAGCAGATACGCAGTATTTT. This sequence encodes CASSGGADTQYF. The full variable domain, its missing parts supplied by reference TRBV7-3 and TRBJ2-3, is GAGVSQTPSNKVTEKGKYVELRCDPISGHTALYWYRQSLGQGPEFLIYFQGTGAADDSGLPNDRFFAVRPEGSVSTLKIQRTERGDSAVYLCASSGGADTQYFGPGTRLTVL.

The chain links TRBV5-4 to TRBJ2-7, with 7 bases matching TRBD1. The trim removed 2 bases at V and 4 bases at J, leaving 12 bases unmatched. The CDR3 spans 16 residues. The germline CDR1 and CDR2 sequences are SGHNT and YYREEE (reference sequence). The CDR3 protein is CASSFRTGRRLYEQYF. CDR3 bases: TGTGCCAGCAGCTTTCGGACAGGTCGGAGGTTGTACGAGCAGTACTTC.

V is TRBV7-3 and J is TRBJ2-5, with D possibly called TRBD1 or TRBD2 (7 bases each). Germline assignment: CDR1 SGHTA and CDR2 FQGTGA. Between the trimmed V and J ends, which lost 5 bases and 4 bases, there was a span of 14 bases. The CDR3 runs 14 residues. CDR3 in amino acids: CASSLQGGAETQYF. The CDR3 nucleotides are TGTGCCAGCAGCCTTCAGGGGGGGGCAGAGACCCAGTACTTC.

This rearrangement joins TRBV9 to TRBJ1-6, with D tentatively TRBD1 (6 bases). From germline, CDR1 is SGDLS and CDR2 YYNGEE. Between the trimmed V and J ends, which lost 4 bases and 5 bases, there was a span of 13 bases. The CDR3 contains 15 residues. The CDR3 loop is CASSPAGHNNSPLHF. The CDR3, as DNA: TGTGCCAGCAGCCCCGCGGGACACAATAATTCACCCCTCCACTTT.

V is TRBV6-6 and J is TRBJ2-7; TRBD1 matches at 12 bases. The germline CDR1 and CDR2 sequences are MNHNY and SVGAGI (reference sequence). The CDR3 contains 15 residues. Unmatched junction bases numbered 3, after V lost 2 bases and J lost 4 bases. The CDR3 region is CASSYGTGGKYEQYF. CDR3 nucleotides: TGTGCCAGCAGTTACGGGACAGGGGGCAAATACGAGCAGTACTTC.

The chain is built from TRBV6-2 or TRBV6-3 and TRBJ2-1, with D perhaps matching TRBD1 or TRBD2 (7 bases each). The CDR3 has 16 residues. Germline lookup yields CDR1 MNHEY and CDR2 SVGEGT. Between the trimmed V and J ends, which lost 5 bases and 8 bases, there was a span of 22 bases. CDR3 DNA sequence: TGTGCCAGCAGTCATCAGGGGGGGCCAGTTTTACATGAGCAGTTCTTC. It translates to CASSHQGGPVLHEQFF.

The V call is TRBV5-8, the J call TRBJ2-2, with a weak D call TRBD2 (6 bases). This CDR3 spans 13 amino acids. Germline values: CDR1 SGHTS, CDR2 YDEGEE. CDR3 region: CGGRRLNTGELFF. The CDR3 DNA reads TGTGGAGGGAGGAGGTTGAACACCGGGGAGCTGTTTTTT.

The J gene is TRBJ1-2, the V gene TRBV19; D gene unclear. The CDR3 has 13 residues. Trimming cost V 8 bases and J 8 bases, with 18 bases left between them. Germline values: CDR1 LNHDA, CDR2 SQIVND (reference sequence). The CDR3 DNA reads as TGTGCCAGTGCCTCCGGATCTCTGTTCGGCTACACCTTC. Protein sequence: CASASGSLFGYTF. Looking up the rest from reference TRBV19 and TRBJ1-2 gives the full variable domain: DGGITQSPKYLFRKEGQNVTLSCEQNLNHDAMYWYRQDPGQGLRLIYYSQIVNDFQKGDIAEGYSVSREKKESFPLTVTSAQKNPTAFYLCASASGSLFGYTFGSGTRLTVV.

V is TRBV19 and J is TRBJ1-3; no definite D call. There are 15 residues in the CDR3. Germline V lookup: CDR1 LNHDA, CDR2 SQIVND (reference sequence). Trimming pared 5 bases from V and 2 bases from J, leaving 13 bases between. The CDR3 region has the DNA TGTGCCAGTAGTCTAGGCCCCGGGGCTGGAAACACCATATATTTT. Its protein product is CASSLGPGAGNTIYF.

This chain joins TRBV6-5 and TRBJ1-4; TRBD1 matches at 7 bases. The V gene end was trimmed by 4 bases and the J gene end by 4 bases; junction bases not matched to a gene: 9. The length of the CDR3 is 16 residues. CDR1 is MNHEY and CDR2 is SVGAGI in the germline V gene. The CDR3 sequence: CASSSLRWDSNEKLFF. The DNA for the CDR3 is TGTGCCAGCAGTTCCTTACGCTGGGACAGTAATGAAAAACTGTTTTTT.

The chain uses TRBV30 and TRBJ2-2; D is uncertain. Trimming shortened V by 0 bases and J by 7 bases, and 3 bases separated the two germline ends. Looked up from germline, CDR1 is GTSNPN and CDR2 is SVGIG (reference sequence). The CDR3 contains 11 residues. The CDR3 protein is CAWSVRGELFF. The CDR3, as DNA: TGTGCCTGGAGTGTACGCGGGGAGCTGTTTTTT.

The chain employs TRBV3-1 (or the pseudogene TRBV3-2) and TRBJ1-1, with TRBD1 identical over 7 bases. Germline CDR1 reads LGHDT; CDR2 reads YNNKEL (reference sequence). J lost 9 bases, V lost 1 base, and 5 bases had no gene match. This CDR3 has 13 amino acids. The CDR3 bases are TGTGCCAGCAGCCAAGGATGGACAGGTAAAGCTTTCTTT. Translation gives CASSQGWTGKAFF.

V usage is TRBV4-3 and J usage is TRBJ2-2; TRBD2 matches 7 bases. The CDR3 spans 16 residues. V lost 0 bases, J lost 3 bases, and 4 bases stayed unmatched. The germline V gene has CDR1 LGHNA and CDR2 YSLEER. CDR3 loop: CASSQDLGGDTGELFF. The CDR3 nucleotides read TGCGCCAGCAGCCAAGATTTGGGGGGGGACACCGGGGAGCTGTTTTTT.

This clone was picked up a small number of times. The rearrangement links TRBV28 to TRBJ2-6; D is ambiguous. Germline-derived CDR1 and CDR2 are MDHEN and SYDVKM. With 3 bases removed from V and 4 bases from J, the gap between germline ends came to 4 bases. There are 13 residues in the CDR3. The CDR3 sequence is CASSFQGANVLTF. The CDR3 DNA reads TGTGCCAGCAGTTTTCAGGGGGCCAACGTCCTGACTTTC.

This clone appeared a single time. V and J are TRBV12-3 or TRBV12-4 and TRBJ2-1; 7 bases line up with TRBD2. V lost 0 bases to trimming and J lost 10 bases; unmatched junction nucleotides: 3. The CDR3 loop spans 13 amino acids. CDR3 protein: CASSLAGGKEQFF. The CDR3 bases are TGTGCCAGCAGTTTAGCGGGGGGGAAGGAGCAGTTCTTC.

V and J are TRBV12-3 or TRBV12-4 and TRBJ1-1; no clear D. V lost 6 bases, J lost 1 base, and 9 bases lay in between. This CDR3 is 13 amino acids long. The CDR3 region is CASRWTANTEAFF. In DNA, the CDR3 is TGTGCCAGCAGATGGACGGCGAACACTGAAGCTTTCTTT.

The chain carries TRBV18 and TRBJ2-3, with D perhaps matching TRBD2 (5 bases). V lost 1 base and J lost 2, with 13 bases in between. The CDR3 runs 16 residues. Germline-derived CDR1 and CDR2 are KGHSH and LQKENI. The CDR3 loop is CASSPLPGGFTDTQYF. In nucleotides, the CDR3 is TGTGCCAGCTCACCACTTCCAGGCGGGTTCACAGATACGCAGTATTTT.

The rearrangement joins TRBV7-2 to TRBJ2-1; TRBD1 aligns across 8 bases. The CDR3 covers 15 residues. V lost 4 bases, J lost 0 bases, and 2 bases stayed unmatched. Germline lookup yields CDR1 SGHTA and CDR2 FQGNSA. The CDR3 bases are TGTGCCAGCAGCTCGGACAGGGCCTCCTACAATGAGCAGTTCTTC. Amino acid sequence: CASSSDRASYNEQFF.

The chain recombines TRBV27 with TRBJ1-2; the match to TRBD1 covers 7 bases. CDR1 is MNHEY, CDR2 SMNVEV, per germline (reference sequence). Trimming removed 5 bases from V and 8 bases from J; junction bases left unmatched: 11. The CDR3 loop spans 14 amino acids. The CDR3 nucleotides are TGTGCCAGCAGTCCTGGGGCCCCCAGGGGGGGCTACACCTTC. Its translation: CASSPGAPRGGYTF.

This chain links TRBV28 with TRBJ1-1; the D gene is possibly TRBD1 (6 bases). The CDR3 has 14 amino acids. Germline V gene lookup returns CDR1 MDHEN and CDR2 SYDVKM. V lost 3 bases and J lost 5, with 13 bases in between. The CDR3: CASSLVGARTEAFF. The CDR3 DNA sequence: TGTGCCAGCAGTTTGGTGGGGGCGCGAACTGAAGCTTTCTTT.

This clone came up a few times. J is TRBJ2-1 and V is TRBV19, with D unresolved. This CDR3 has 16 amino acids. Trimming removed 8 bases at V and 0 bases at J, with 17 bases between. CDR1 and CDR2 from the germline V gene are LNHDA and SQIVND (reference sequence). For the CDR3, the DNA is TGTGCCAGTGATTCGACGGGTCTCAGCTCCTACAATGAGCAGTTCTTC. It translates to CASDSTGLSSYNEQFF. The full variable domain, its missing parts supplied by reference TRBV19 and TRBJ2-1, is DGGITQSPKYLFRKEGQNVTLSCEQNLNHDAMYWYRQDPGQGLRLIYYSQIVNDFQKGDIAEGYSVSREKKESFPLTVTSAQKNPTAFYLCASDSTGLSSYNEQFFGPGTRLTVL.